This T cell receptor (beta chain) was profiled in a study of T cell responses to AZD1222 COVID-19 vaccine. The CDR3 contains 14 residues. The J segment lost 9 bases and the V segment lost 3 bases, leaving 5 bases of the junction unmatched. Germline CDR1 reads MGHDK; CDR2 reads SYGVNS. TCRdb keeps only in-frame clones here, not all; method: immunoSEQ multiplex PCR. This sample yields around 6,100 clones, of which around 87% are seen a single time; less than 20% belongs to the top ten. Study-level findings and limits: A mostly white British donor set with more females was recruited, and clonal diversity was possibly underestimated. Repertoires were sampled only after the peak T cell response. Vaccine-associated CD4 TCRs spanned spike, dominant at 160-218 and 743-854. Recipients of AZD1222 seropositive at baseline numbered only five or six.

This clone has a single count. Its antigen remains unidentified. This rearrangement joins TRBV25-1 to TRBJ1-6, with 7 bases identical to TRBD1. The source is an adult who received the AZD1222 COVID-19 vaccine. The material was peripheral blood, obtained 28 days after the second AZD1222 dose. CDR3 in DNA: TGTGCCAGCAGTGACCAGGGGGGCCGTTCACCCCTCCACTTT. Its protein is CASSDQGGRSPLHF. Based on the CDR3 plus reference TRBV25-1 and TRBJ1-6, the full variable domain is EADIYQTPRYLVIGTGKKITLECSQTMGHDKMYWYQQDPGMELHLIHYSYGVNSTEKGDLSSESTVSRIRTEHFPLTLESARPSHTSQYLCASSDQGGRSPLHFGNGTRLTVT.